The rows below give T cell receptor beta chains drawn from one sample of a study of shared clonotypes between healthy human individuals. The method was immunoSEQ multiplex PCR; TCRdb's version includes in-frame clones alone and lacks a portion of them. The sample consists of around 2.1 million clones, approximately 94% of them appearing once. The sequenced sample consisted of naive CD8+ T cells from PBMCs. The receptors derive from a man in his late teens or twenties in good health. Some clones in this sample may be carry-over from other donors' samples. CDR3s include the opening cysteine and the closing phenylalanine or tryptophan. Fields, in order: V gene, clone size, J gene, D gene, CDR3 protein, CDR3 DNA. A D gene is named only where the DNA matches it firmly. Part of the rows lack a size; the others show once, few, many or a class for expanded clones.

TRBV7-2	.	TRBJ1-1	.	CASSFIFKGTEAFF	TGTGCCAGCAGCTTCATCTTCAAGGGCACTGAAGCTTTCTTT
TRBV5-6	.	TRBJ2-3	.	CASSLTGRDTQYF	TGTGCCAGCAGCTTGACGGGGCGGGATACGCAGTATTTT
TRBV11-3	.	TRBJ2-7	.	CARGMEGSSYEQYF	TGTGCCCGGGGGATGGAGGGGAGCTCCTACGAGCAGTACTTC
TRBV30	.	TRBJ2-6	.	CAWSHPGHSSGANVLTF	TGTGCCTGGAGTCATCCGGGACACAGCTCTGGGGCCAACGTCCTGACTTTC
TRBV11-2	once	TRBJ2-1	TRBD1	CASSSRDSNNEQFF	TGTGCCAGCAGCTCTCGGGACAGTAACAATGAGCAGTTCTTC
TRBV28	.	TRBJ2-7	.	CASSSRTAYYEQYF	TGTGCCAGCAGTTCCCGGACAGCTTACTACGAGCAGTACTTC
TRBV27	.	TRBJ2-7	TRBD1	CASSSGTAVYEQYF	TGTGCCAGCAGCTCCGGGACAGCCGTCTACGAGCAGTACTTC
TRBV7-6	.	TRBJ1-5	.	CASSPGGNNQPQHF	TGTGCCAGCAGCCCCGGGGGGAACAATCAGCCCCAGCATTTT
TRBV7-8	.	TRBJ1-1	TRBD1	CASIQGGFTEAFF	TGTGCCAGCATCCAAGGGGGCTTCACTGAAGCTTTCTTT
TRBV19	.	TRBJ1-2	.	CASSIPSVGGIGYGYTF	TGTGCCAGTAGTATCCCCTCCGTGGGGGGAATTGGCTATGGCTACACCTTC
TRBV27	once	TRBJ2-7	.	CASSLTGDSYEQYF	TGTGCCAGCAGTTTGACAGGCGACTCCTACGAGCAGTACTTC
TRBV10-1	.	TRBJ2-1	.	CASSPGRDEQFF	TGCGCCAGCAGCCCCGGTCGCGATGAGCAGTTCTTC
TRBV9	.	TRBJ2-1	TRBD2	CASSVDASGAYNEQFF	TGTGCCAGCAGCGTAGACGCTAGCGGGGCCTACAATGAGCAGTTCTTC
TRBV7-9	once	TRBJ2-7	TRBD1	CASSQDRGRYEQYF	TGTGCCAGCAGCCAGGACAGGGGAAGGTACGAGCAGTACTTC
TRBV19	.	TRBJ2-1	TRBD1	CASTHAPGQYNEQFF	TGTGCCAGTACCCATGCTCCGGGACAGTACAATGAGCAGTTCTTC
TRBV10-3	.	TRBJ1-1	.	CAISVGSVTEAFF	TGTGCCATCAGTGTGGGGAGTGTCACTGAAGCTTTCTTT
TRBV6-1	.	TRBJ2-3	TRBD2	CASSEDSSGLSTDTQYF	TGTGCCAGCAGTGAAGATTCTAGCGGTCTTAGCACAGATACGCAGTATTTT